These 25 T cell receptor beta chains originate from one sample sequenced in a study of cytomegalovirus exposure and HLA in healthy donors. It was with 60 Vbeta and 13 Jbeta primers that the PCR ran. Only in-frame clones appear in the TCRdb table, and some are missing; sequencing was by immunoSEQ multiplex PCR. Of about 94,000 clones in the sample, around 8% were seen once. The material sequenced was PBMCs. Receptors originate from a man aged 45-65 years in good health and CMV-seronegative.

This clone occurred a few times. The CDR3 bases are TGTGCCAGCAGCCCTCGGCAGGGCCTGAACACTGAAGCTTTCTTT. Amino acid sequence: CASSPRQGLNTEAFF. The chain links TRBV5-4 to TRBJ1-1, with D maybe TRBD1 (5 bases). Trimming took 4 bases from V and 0 from J, leaving 13 bases between them. CDR3 size: 15 residues. Germline V lookup: CDR1 SGHNT, CDR2 YYREEE (reference sequence).

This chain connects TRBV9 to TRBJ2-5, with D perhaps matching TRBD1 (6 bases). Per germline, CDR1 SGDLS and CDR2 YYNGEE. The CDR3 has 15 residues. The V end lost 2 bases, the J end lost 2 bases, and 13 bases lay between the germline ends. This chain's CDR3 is CASSVGGQPQETQYF. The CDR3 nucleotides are TGTGCCAGCAGCGTCGGAGGACAGCCTCAAGAGACCCAGTACTTC.

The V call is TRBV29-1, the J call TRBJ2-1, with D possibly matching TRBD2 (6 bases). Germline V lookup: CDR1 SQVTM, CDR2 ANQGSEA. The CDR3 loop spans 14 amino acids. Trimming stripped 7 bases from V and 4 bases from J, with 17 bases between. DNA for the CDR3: TGCAGCGGACAGACGGGAGCGGGTTACAATGAGCAGTTCTTC. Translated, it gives CSGQTGAGYNEQFF.

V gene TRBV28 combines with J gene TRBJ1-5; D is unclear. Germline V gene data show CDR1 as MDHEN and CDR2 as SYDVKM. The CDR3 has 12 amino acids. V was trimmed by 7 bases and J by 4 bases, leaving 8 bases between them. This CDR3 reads CASTLLNQPQHF. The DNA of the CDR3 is TGTGCCAGCACCCTTTTGAATCAGCCCCAGCATTTT.

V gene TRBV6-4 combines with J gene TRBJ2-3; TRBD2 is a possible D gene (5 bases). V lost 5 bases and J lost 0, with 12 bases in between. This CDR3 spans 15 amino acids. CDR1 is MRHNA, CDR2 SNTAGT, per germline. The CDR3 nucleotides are TGTGCCAGCAGTCGCGGGCAGTCTAGCACAGATACGCAGTATTTT. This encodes CASSRGQSSTDTQYF.

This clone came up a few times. The CDR3 nucleotides are TGTGCCAGCAGTAATACCAGAGGTTCACCCCTCCACTTT. Protein sequence: CASSNTRGSPLHF. V and J are TRBV28 and TRBJ1-6; D gene uncertain. V was trimmed by 5 bases and J by 9 bases, leaving 11 bases between them. The CDR3 is 13 amino acids. Germline CDR1 reads MDHEN; CDR2 reads SYDVKM.

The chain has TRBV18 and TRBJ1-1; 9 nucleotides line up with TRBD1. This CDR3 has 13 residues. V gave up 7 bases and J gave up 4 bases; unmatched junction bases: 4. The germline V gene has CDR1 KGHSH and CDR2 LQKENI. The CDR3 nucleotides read TGTGCCAGCTTACAGGGGGCTGGCACTGAAGCTTTCTTT. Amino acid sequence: CASLQGAGTEAFF.

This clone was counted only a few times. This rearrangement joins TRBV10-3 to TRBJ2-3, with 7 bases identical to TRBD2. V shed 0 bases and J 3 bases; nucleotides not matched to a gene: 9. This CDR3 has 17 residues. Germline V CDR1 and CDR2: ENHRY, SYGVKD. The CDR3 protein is CAISESAPAGRTDTQYF. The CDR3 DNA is TGTGCCATCAGTGAGTCGGCCCCAGCGGGGAGAACAGATACGCAGTATTTT.

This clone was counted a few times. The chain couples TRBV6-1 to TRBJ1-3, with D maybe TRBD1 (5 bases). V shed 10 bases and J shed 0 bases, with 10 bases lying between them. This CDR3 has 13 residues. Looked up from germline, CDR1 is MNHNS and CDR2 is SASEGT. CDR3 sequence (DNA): TGTGCCACCCGACAGTTCTCTGGAAACACCATATATTTT. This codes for CATRQFSGNTIYF.

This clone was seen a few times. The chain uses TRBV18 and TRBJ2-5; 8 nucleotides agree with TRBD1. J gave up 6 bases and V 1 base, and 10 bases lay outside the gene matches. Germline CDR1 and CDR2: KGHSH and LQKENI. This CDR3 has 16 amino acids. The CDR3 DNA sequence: TGTGCCAGCTCACCACTCGGACAGGGAGGTGATAAGACCCAGTACTTC. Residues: CASSPLGQGGDKTQYF.

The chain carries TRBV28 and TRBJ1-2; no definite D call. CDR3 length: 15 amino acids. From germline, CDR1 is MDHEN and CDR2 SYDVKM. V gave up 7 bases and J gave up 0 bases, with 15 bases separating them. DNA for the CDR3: TGTGCCAGCAAAATGGACGGAGGAGCTAACTATGGCTACACCTTC. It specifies CASKMDGGANYGYTF.

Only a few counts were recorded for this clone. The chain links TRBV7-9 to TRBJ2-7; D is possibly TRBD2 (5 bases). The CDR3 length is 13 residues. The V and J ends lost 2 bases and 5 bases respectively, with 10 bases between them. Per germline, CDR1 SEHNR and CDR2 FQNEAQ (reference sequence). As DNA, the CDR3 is TGTGCCAGCAGCTTACCAGGAGGCCACGAGCAGTACTTC. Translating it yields CASSLPGGHEQYF.

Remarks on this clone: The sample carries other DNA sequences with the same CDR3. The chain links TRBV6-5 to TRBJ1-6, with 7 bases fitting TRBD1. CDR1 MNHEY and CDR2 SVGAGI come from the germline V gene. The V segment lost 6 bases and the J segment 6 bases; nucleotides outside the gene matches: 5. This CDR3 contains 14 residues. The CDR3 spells CASRYRGSNSPLHF. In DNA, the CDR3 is TGTGCCAGCAGATACAGGGGTAGTAATTCACCCCTCCACTTT.

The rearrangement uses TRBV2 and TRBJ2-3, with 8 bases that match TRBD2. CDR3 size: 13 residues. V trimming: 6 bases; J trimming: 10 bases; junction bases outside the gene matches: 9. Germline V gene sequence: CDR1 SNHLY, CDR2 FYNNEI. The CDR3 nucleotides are TGTGCCAGCAGAATGTCGGGGGGGCCGCCGCAGTATTTT. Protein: CASRMSGGPPQYF.

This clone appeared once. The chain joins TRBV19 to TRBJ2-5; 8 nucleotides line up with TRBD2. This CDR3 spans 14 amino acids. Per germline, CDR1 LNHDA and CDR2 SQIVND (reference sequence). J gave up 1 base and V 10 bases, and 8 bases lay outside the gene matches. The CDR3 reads CATNSGTIQETQYF. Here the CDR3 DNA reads TGTGCCACGAATAGCGGGACCATCCAAGAGACCCAGTACTTC.

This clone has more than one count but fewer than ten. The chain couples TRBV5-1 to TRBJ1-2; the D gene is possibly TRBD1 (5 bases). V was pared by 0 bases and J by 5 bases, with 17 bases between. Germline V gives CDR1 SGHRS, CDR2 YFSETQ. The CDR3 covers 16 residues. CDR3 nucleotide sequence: TGCGCCAGCAGCTTGGGTGATCTCGGGGGTGGATATGGCTACACCTTC. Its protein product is CASSLGDLGGGYGYTF.

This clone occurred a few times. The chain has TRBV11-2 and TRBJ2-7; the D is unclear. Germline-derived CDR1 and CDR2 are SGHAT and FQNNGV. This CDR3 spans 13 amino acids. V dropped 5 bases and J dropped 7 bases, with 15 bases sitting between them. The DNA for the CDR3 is TGTGCCAGCAGCCTCAAGCCGTCCGAGGAGCAGTACTTC. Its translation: CASSLKPSEEQYF.

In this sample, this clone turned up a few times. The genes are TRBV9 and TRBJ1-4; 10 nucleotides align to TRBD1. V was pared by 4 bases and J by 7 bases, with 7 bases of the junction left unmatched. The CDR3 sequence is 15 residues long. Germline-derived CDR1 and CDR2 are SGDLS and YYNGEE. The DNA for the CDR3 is TGTGCCAGCAGCCCCCGACAGGGGGCCAGTGAAAAACTGTTTTTT. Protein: CASSPRQGASEKLFF.

The CDR3 region is CASSLGWTGSYEQYF. CDR3 in DNA: TGCGCCAGCAGCTTGGGCTGGACAGGATCCTACGAGCAGTACTTC. This chain links TRBV5-1 with TRBJ2-7; 7 bases agree with TRBD1. The CDR3 contains 15 residues. In germline, CDR1 is SGHRS, CDR2 YFSETQ. The trim removed 0 bases at V and 1 base at J, leaving 4 bases unmatched.

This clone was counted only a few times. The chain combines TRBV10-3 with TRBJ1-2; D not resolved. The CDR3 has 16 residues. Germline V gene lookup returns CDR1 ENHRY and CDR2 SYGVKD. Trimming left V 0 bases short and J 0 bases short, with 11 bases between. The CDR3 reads CAISESWPGTNYGYTF. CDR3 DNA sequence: TGTGCCATCAGTGAGTCGTGGCCAGGTACTAACTATGGCTACACCTTC.

CDR3 region: CASRETGTPLTDTQYF. DNA of the CDR3: TGTGCCAGCAGGGAAACCGGGACACCACTCACAGATACGCAGTATTTT. V and J are TRBV28 and TRBJ2-3; D perhaps matches TRBD1 (6 bases). Per germline, CDR1 MDHEN and CDR2 SYDVKM. The CDR3 extends over 16 amino acids. V lost 6 bases and J lost 2, with 18 bases in between.

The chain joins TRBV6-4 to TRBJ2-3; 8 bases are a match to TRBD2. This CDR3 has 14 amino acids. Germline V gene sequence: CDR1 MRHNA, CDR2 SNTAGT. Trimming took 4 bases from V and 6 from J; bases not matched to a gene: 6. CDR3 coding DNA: TGTGCCAGCAGTGGAAGCGGGGGCTCCGATACGCAGTATTTT. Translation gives CASSGSGGSDTQYF.

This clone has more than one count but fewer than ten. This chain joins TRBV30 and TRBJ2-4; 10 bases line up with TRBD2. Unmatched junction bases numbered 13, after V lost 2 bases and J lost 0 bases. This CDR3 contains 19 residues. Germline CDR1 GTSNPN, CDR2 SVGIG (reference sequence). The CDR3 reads CAWSKRTSGWRLAKNIQYF. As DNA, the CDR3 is TGTGCCTGGAGTAAACGGACTAGCGGATGGAGACTAGCCAAAAACATTCAGTACTTC.

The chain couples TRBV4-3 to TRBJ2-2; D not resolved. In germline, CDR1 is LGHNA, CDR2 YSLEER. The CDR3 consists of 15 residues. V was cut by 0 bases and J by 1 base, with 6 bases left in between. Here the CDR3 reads CASSQDPGNTGELFF. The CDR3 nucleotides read TGCGCCAGCAGCCAAGACCCGGGGAACACCGGGGAGCTGTTTTTT.

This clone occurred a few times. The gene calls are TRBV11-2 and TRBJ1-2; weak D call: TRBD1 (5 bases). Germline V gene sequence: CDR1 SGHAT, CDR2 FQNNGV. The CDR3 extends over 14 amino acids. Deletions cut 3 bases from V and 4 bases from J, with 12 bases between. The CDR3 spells CASSFPGRGYGYTF. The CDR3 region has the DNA TGTGCCAGCAGCTTCCCGGGGAGGGGCTATGGCTACACCTTC.